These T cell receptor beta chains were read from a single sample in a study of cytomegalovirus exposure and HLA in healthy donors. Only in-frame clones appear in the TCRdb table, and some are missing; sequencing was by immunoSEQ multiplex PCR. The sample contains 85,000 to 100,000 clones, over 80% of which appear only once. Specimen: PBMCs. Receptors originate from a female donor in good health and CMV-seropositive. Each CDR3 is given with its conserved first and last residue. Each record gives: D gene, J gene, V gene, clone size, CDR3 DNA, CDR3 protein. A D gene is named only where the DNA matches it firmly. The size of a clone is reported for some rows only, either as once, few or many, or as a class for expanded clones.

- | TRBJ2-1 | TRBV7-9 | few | TGTGCCAGCAGCCCCTCTAATGAGCAGTTCTTC | CASSPSNEQFF
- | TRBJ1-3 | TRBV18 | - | TGTGCCAGCTCACCACCGTCGGGGGGAGCGGGAAACACCATATATTTT | CASSPPSGGAGNTIYF
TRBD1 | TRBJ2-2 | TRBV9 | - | TGTGCCAGCTCGGACAGGGCGAACACCGGGGAGCTGTTTTTT | CASSDRANTGELFF
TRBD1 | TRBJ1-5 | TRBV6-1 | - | TGTGCCAGCAGTTGGACAGGACAGAGCAATCAGCCCCAGCATTTT | CASSWTGQSNQPQHF
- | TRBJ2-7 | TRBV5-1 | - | TGCGCCAGCAGCTTGACAGGGAGTCTCGAGCAGTACTTC | CASSLTGSLEQYF
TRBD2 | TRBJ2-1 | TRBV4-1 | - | TGCGCCAGCGGGCCCCCAGCGGGGGGCCCCTTGGGAGAGCAGTTCTTC | CASGPPAGGPLGEQFF
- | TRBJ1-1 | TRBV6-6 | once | TGTGCCAGCAGTCTCAGGGCCCTGAACACTGAAGCTTTCTTT | CASSLRALNTEAFF
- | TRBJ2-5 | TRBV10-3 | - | TGTGCCATCAGTGATCCCCGGGGCAGGGGAGGGGAGACCCAGTACTTC | CAISDPRGRGGETQYF
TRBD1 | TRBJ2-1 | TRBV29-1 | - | TGCAGCGCTCTCCCCGGGACAGGGGCAAGTAATGAGCAGTTCTTC | CSALPGTGASNEQFF
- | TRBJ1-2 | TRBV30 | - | TGTGCCTTAGAGGACAGCGGGGATGGCTACACCTTC | CALEDSGDGYTF